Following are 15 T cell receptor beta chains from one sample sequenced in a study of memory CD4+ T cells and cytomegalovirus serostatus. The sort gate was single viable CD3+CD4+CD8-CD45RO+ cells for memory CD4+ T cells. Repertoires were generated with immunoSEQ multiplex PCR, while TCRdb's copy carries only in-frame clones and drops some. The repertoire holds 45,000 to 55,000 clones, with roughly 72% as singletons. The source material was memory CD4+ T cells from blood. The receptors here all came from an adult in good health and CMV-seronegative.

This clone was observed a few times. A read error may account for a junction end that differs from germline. This chain's CDR3 is CAWRRRGGRYSF. Written as DNA, the CDR3 is TGTGCCTGGAGGAGGCGGGGGGGACGTTACTCTTTT. This chain connects TRBV30 to TRBJ1-1; possibly TRBD1 for D (5 bases). The V gene's germline CDR1 is GTSNPN and CDR2 SVGIG (reference sequence). The CDR3 spans 12 residues.

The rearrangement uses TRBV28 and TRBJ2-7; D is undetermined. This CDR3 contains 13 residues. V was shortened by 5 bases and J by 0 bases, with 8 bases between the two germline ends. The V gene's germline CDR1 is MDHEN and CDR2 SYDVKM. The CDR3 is CASSPVVSYEQYF. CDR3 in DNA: TGTGCCAGCAGTCCGGTCGTCTCCTACGAGCAGTACTTC.

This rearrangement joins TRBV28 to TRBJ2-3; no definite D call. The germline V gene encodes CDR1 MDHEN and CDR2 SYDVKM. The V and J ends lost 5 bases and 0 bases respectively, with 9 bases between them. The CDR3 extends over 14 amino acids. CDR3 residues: CASSPLPSTDTQYF. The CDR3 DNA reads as TGTGCCAGCAGTCCACTCCCTAGCACAGATACGCAGTATTTT.

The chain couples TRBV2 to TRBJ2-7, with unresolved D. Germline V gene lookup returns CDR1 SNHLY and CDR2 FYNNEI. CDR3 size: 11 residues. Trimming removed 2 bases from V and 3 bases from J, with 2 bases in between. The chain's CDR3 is CASSEFYEQYF. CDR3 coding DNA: TGTGCCAGCAGTGAATTCTACGAGCAGTACTTC.

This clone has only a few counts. The CDR3 nucleotides are TGTGCCAGCAGCCAACAGGGGCGGACCGGGGAGCTGTTTTTT. The encoded protein is CASSQQGRTGELFF. The chain is built from TRBV11-2 and TRBJ2-2; 7 bases are shared with TRBD1. Trimming removed 5 bases from V and 5 bases from J; junction bases left unmatched: 5. Germline V CDR1 and CDR2: SGHAT, FQNNGV. The CDR3 runs 14 residues.

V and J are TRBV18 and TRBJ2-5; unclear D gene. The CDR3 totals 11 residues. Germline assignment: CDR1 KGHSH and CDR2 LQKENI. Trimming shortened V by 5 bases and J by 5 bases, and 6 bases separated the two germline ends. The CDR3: CASSSRETQYF. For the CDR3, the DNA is TGTGCCAGCTCATCACGGGAGACCCAGTACTTC.

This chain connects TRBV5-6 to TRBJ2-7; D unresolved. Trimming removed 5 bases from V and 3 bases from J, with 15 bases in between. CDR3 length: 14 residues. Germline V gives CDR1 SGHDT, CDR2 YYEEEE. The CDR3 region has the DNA TGTGCCAGCAGTACAGTGGTAGGGATCTACGAGCAGTACTTC. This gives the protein CASSTVVGIYEQYF. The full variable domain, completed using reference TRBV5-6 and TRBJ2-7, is DAGVTQSPTHLIKTRGQQVTLRCSPKSGHDTVSWYQQALGQGPQFIFQYYEEEERQRGNFPDRFSGHQFPNYSSELNVNALLLGDSALYLCASSTVVGIYEQYFGPGTRLTVT.

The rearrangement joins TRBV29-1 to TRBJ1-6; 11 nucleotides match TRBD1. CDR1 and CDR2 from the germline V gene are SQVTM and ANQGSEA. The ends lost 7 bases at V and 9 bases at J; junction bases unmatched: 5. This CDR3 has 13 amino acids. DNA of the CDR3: TGCAGCGCCTGGACAGGGGGCGTTTCACCCCTCCACTTT. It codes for CSAWTGGVSPLHF.

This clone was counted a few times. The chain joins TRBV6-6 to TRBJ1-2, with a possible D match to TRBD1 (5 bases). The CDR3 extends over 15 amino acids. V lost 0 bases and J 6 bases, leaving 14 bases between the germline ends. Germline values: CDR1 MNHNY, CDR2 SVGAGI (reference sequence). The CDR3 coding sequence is TGTGCCAGCAGTTACTCGAAGACGGGGGGTCATGGCTACACCTTC. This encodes CASSYSKTGGHGYTF.

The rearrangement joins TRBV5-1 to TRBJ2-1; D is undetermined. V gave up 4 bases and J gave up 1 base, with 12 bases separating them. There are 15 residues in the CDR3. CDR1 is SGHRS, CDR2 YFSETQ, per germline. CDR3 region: CASSPPKASYNEQFF. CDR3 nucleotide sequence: TGCGCCAGCAGCCCCCCAAAAGCTTCCTACAATGAGCAGTTCTTC.

The CDR3 protein is CASSYASSGKNIQYF. CDR3 nucleotides: TGTGCCAGCAGTTACGCCAGCTCCGGCAAAAACATTCAGTACTTC. V is TRBV6-5 and J is TRBJ2-4; no definite D call. The CDR3 length is 15 residues. Trimming shortened V by 2 bases and J by 3 bases, and 11 bases separated the two germline ends. From germline, CDR1 is MNHEY and CDR2 SVGAGI.

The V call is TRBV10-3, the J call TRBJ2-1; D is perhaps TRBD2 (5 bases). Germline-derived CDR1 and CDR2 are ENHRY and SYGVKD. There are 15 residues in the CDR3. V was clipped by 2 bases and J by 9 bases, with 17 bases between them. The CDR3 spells CAISEMVVRESEQFF. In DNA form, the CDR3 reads TGTGCCATCAGTGAGATGGTCGTTAGGGAGAGTGAGCAGTTCTTC.

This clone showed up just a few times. This CDR3 is CASSRGTGGTYEQYF. CDR3 bases: TGCGCCAGCAGCCGTGGGACAGGGGGAACCTACGAGCAGTACTTC. The J gene is TRBJ2-7, the V gene TRBV4-3, with 11 bases aligning to TRBD1. This CDR3 has 15 amino acids. J lost 2 bases, V lost 4 bases, and 4 bases had no gene match. Germline V gives CDR1 LGHNA, CDR2 YSLEER.

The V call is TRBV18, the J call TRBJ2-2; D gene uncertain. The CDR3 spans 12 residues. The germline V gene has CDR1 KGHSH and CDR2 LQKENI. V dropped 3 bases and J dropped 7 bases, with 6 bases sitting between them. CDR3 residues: CASSPMLGELFF. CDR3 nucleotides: TGTGCCAGCTCACCGATGCTCGGGGAGCTGTTTTTT. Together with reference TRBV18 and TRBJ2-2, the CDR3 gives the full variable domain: NAGVMQNPRHLVRRRGQEARLRCSPMKGHSHVYWYRQLPEEGLKFMVYLQKENIIDESGMPKERFSAEFPKEGPSILRIQQVVRGDSAAYFCASSPMLGELFFGEGSRLTVL.

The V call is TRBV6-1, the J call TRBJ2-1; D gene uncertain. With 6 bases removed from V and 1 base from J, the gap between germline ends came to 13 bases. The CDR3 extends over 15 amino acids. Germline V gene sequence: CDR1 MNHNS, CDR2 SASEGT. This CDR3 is CASSKVVGSYNEQFF. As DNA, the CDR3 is TGTGCCAGCAGCAAAGTTGTAGGGTCCTACAATGAGCAGTTCTTC.